These 15 T cell receptor beta chains originate from one sample sequenced in a study of low-dose radiotherapy and immunotherapy resistance in tumors. PCR amplification of the TCRs was performed with Phusion for 20 PCR cycles, and it relied on a constant-region primer together with a V-primer adapter. TCRdb re-called the reads with MiXCR, one entry per CDR3 protein. The sample yields some 52,000 distinct CDR3 sequences, around 34% seen once. Described time point: after trial treatment. As to treatment: LDRT plus nivolumab, ipilimumab, low-dose cyclophosphamide and aspirin (RACIN trial). The sequenced sample was PBMCs, obtained after low-dose radiotherapy plus immunotherapy. Every receptor here comes from a male donor with rectosigmoid adenocarcinoma.

This clonotype came up many times. This chain links TRBV28 with TRBJ2-1, with D possibly TRBD2 on 5 matching bases. Trimming took 5 bases from V and 8 from J, leaving 16 bases between them. The CDR3 extends over 14 amino acids. Germline V CDR1 and CDR2: MDHEN, SYDVKM. The CDR3 region is CASSLGLGYYEQFF. The CDR3 coding sequence is TGTGCCAGCAGTCTTGGACTGGGTTACTATGAGCAGTTCTTC.

This clonotype has at least ten counts. This rearrangement joins TRBV29-1 to TRBJ1-1, with D maybe TRBD1 (5 bases). In germline, CDR1 is SQVTM, CDR2 ANQGSEA. V lost 8 bases and J lost 4, with 17 bases in between. The CDR3 extends over 13 amino acids. The CDR3 coding sequence is TGCAGCACCCATATTGGGGGTGGCACTGAAGCTTTCTTT. It is translated as CSTHIGGGTEAFF.

By share of the sample, this clonotype is medium-sized. The V gene is TRBV6-2 or TRBV6-3, the J gene TRBJ2-1; 14 positions agree with TRBD2. The CDR3 is 15 amino acids. V was pared by 6 bases and J by 5 bases, with 3 bases of the junction left unmatched. CDR1 and CDR2 from the germline V gene are MNHEY and SVGEGT. CDR3 loop: CASRQGLAGDNEQFF. The CDR3, as DNA: TGTGCCAGCAGACAGGGACTAGCGGGAGACAATGAGCAGTTCTTC.

Ten or more counts support this clonotype. This chain joins TRBV25-1 and TRBJ2-3; 10 bases map to TRBD1. Germline CDR1 reads MGHDK; CDR2 reads SYGVNS. The CDR3 loop spans 16 amino acids. V lost 6 bases and J lost 0; bases outside the gene matches: 6. The CDR3: CASRKGTGASTDTQYF. The CDR3 bases are TGTGCCAGCAGGAAGGGGACAGGGGCTAGCACAGATACGCAGTATTTT.

Points on this clonotype: This likely stems from a read error, as it lies one base from a far larger clone. J is TRBJ2-1 and V is TRBV5-1, with TRBD2 matching over 8 bases. Trimming took 0 bases from V and 10 from J; bases not matched to a gene: 9. The CDR3 runs 15 residues. The germline CDR1 and CDR2 sequences are SGHRS and YFSETQ. The CDR3 DNA is TGCGCCAGCAGCTTGGTTCGCCGGGGGGGGTCCGAGCAGTTCTTC. This sequence encodes CASSLVRRGGSEQFF.

The chain carries TRBV20-1 and TRBJ2-1; D might be TRBD1 (6 bases). Germline lookup yields CDR1 DFQATT and CDR2 SNEGSKA (reference sequence). The length of the CDR3 is 17 residues. The V and J ends lost 0 bases and 7 bases respectively, with 22 bases between them. The CDR3 reads CSARDREGRDRGNEQFF. CDR3 DNA: TGCAGTGCTAGAGATAGGGAAGGCCGCGATAGGGGGAATGAGCAGTTCTTC.

This clonotype was counted many times. The V gene is TRBV19, the J gene TRBJ2-6; 9 nucleotides line up with TRBD1. Trimming removed 11 bases from V and 4 bases from J; junction bases left unmatched: 6. Germline-derived CDR1 and CDR2 are LNHDA and SQIVND (reference sequence). The CDR3 is 14 residues long. The CDR3 spells CAVQQGAGANVLTF. CDR3 nucleotides: TGTGCCGTTCAACAGGGGGCCGGGGCCAACGTCCTGACTTTC.

As for this clonotype: A far larger clone differs by one base, so this is likely a read error. J is TRBJ2-5 and V is TRBV10-1; possibly TRBD1 or TRBD2 for D (5 bases each). The V end lost 10 bases, the J end lost 11 bases, and 23 bases lay between the germline ends. CDR3 length: 13 amino acids. From germline, CDR1 is WNHNN and CDR2 SYGVQD (reference sequence). Written as DNA, the CDR3 is TGCGCCATCGGGACGGAATCCTACAATGAGCAGTACTTC. It yields the protein CAIGTESYNEQYF.

On this clonotype: The DNA is left out, because the CDR3 cannot be placed on it with certainty; the CDR3 is given as TCRdb lists it. CDR3 protein: CASTFGGGSANTGSCFF. This chain joins TRBV27 and TRBJ2-2; the table's D call, TRBD1, was not checked against the DNA. From its first to its last residue, the CDR3 has 17 amino acids. Germline CDR1 is MNHEY and CDR2 is SMNVEV (reference sequence).

This clonotype was recorded many times. This sequence joins TRBV20-1 and TRBJ2-3; TRBD2 aligns across 10 bases. Germline V gives CDR1 DFQATT, CDR2 SNEGSKA (reference sequence). J gave up 6 bases and V 7 bases, and 4 bases lay outside the gene matches. The CDR3 length is 12 residues. CDR3 residues: CSVPGLADTQYF. Written as DNA, the CDR3 is TGCAGTGTTCCGGGACTAGCGGATACGCAGTATTTT.

This clonotype was picked up many times. The gene calls are TRBV10-3 and TRBJ2-7; 7 bases agree with TRBD1. CDR1 is ENHRY and CDR2 is SYGVKD in the germline V gene. V was pared by 5 bases and J by 5 bases, with 6 bases of the junction left unmatched. The CDR3 is made up of 13 amino acids. CDR3 DNA: TGTGCCATCAGTCTTAAAACAGGGGACGAGCAGTACTTC. It codes for CAISLKTGDEQYF.

The sample holds many counts of this clonotype. The chain employs TRBV10-3 and TRBJ2-7; D assignment may be TRBD1 or TRBD2 (7 bases each). Trimming took 2 bases from V and 4 from J, leaving 18 bases between them. There are 16 residues in the CDR3. From germline, CDR1 is ENHRY and CDR2 SYGVKD. The CDR3 sequence is CAISERGGTDLYEQYF. CDR3 bases: TGTGCCATCAGTGAGAGGGGGGGGACAGATCTATACGAGCAGTACTTC.

This clonotype was detected many times. The chain recombines TRBV6-5 with TRBJ1-4; TRBD1 aligns across 7 bases. V was clipped by 8 bases and J by 0 bases; unmatched bases: 6. Germline CDR1 MNHEY, CDR2 SVGAGI. The CDR3 has 15 residues. CDR3: CASGDSFATNEKLFF. CDR3 nucleotides: TGTGCCAGCGGGGACAGCTTTGCAACTAATGAAAAACTGTTTTTT.

This chain links TRBV5-6 with TRBJ2-1; no definite D call. The V end was cut by 0 bases, the J end by 9 bases, with 7 bases between. This CDR3 has 12 amino acids. The V gene's germline CDR1 is SGHDT and CDR2 YYEEEE. CDR3 sequence reads: CASSLAGLEQFF. CDR3 sequence (DNA): TGTGCCAGCAGCTTGGCCGGCCTTGAGCAGTTCTTC.

The chain has TRBV20-1 and TRBJ1-5; D not certain. The germline gives CDR1 DFQATT, CDR2 SNEGSKA (reference sequence). This CDR3 is built from 13 residues. V gave up 5 bases and J gave up 4 bases, with 12 bases separating them. CDR3 in amino acids: CSAGGKGNQPQHF. CDR3 coding DNA: TGCAGTGCTGGCGGGAAGGGTAATCAGCCCCAGCATTTT.